These 24 T cell receptor beta chains share one sample of origin, sequenced in a study of cytomegalovirus exposure and HLA in healthy donors. Clones were sequenced by immunoSEQ multiplex PCR, and TCRdb holds only the in-frame ones, with some missing. In the table there are about 63,000 clones, around 90% of which are singletons. The sequenced material came from PBMCs. The receptors were sampled from a woman aged 18-29 years in good health and CMV-seronegative.

The gene calls are TRBV30 and TRBJ2-2, with D possibly matching TRBD1 (6 bases). The CDR3 is 15 residues long. From germline, CDR1 is GTSNPN and CDR2 SVGIG (reference sequence). Trimming took off 2 bases at V and 4 bases at J, with 14 bases between the two ends. The CDR3 coding sequence is TGTGCCTGGAGTATCGGGACAATTAGCACCGGGGAGCTGTTTTTT. Amino acid sequence: CAWSIGTISTGELFF.

This clone was seen just once. The rearrangement joins TRBV7-6 to TRBJ2-1; TRBD1 matches 9 bases. CDR3 length equals 16 residues. V shed 2 bases and J 0 bases; nucleotides not matched to a gene: 2. Germline V gene lookup returns CDR1 SGHVS and CDR2 FNYEAQ. The CDR3 region is CASSLSDRGSYNEQFF. The CDR3 bases are TGTGCCAGCAGCTTATCGGACAGGGGCTCCTACAATGAGCAGTTCTTC.

The chain combines TRBV5-6 with TRBJ1-1; 7 bases line up with TRBD1. Per germline, CDR1 SGHDT and CDR2 YYEEEE. Trimming took 5 bases from V and 3 from J; bases not matched to a gene: 10. CDR3 length: 15 residues. The CDR3 bases are TGTGCCAGCAGGTTACAGGGGTATGGGGACACTGAAGCTTTCTTT. It translates to CASRLQGYGDTEAFF.

The rearrangement links TRBV7-2 to TRBJ2-3; 8 positions agree with TRBD2. The CDR3 is 13 amino acids. The ends lost 5 bases at V and 6 bases at J; junction bases unmatched: 4. Germline loops: CDR1 SGHTA, CDR2 FQGNSA. CDR3 in DNA: TGTGCCAGCAGCCAGACTAGCGCTGATACGCAGTATTTT. Translation: CASSQTSADTQYF. The full variable domain, completed using reference TRBV7-2 and TRBJ2-3, is GAGVSQSPSNKVTEKGKDVELRCDPISGHTALYWYRQSLGQGLEFLIYFQGNSAPDKSGLPSDRFSAERTGGSVSTLTIQRTQQEDSAVYLCASSQTSADTQYFGPGTRLTVL.

The chain couples TRBV4-2 to TRBJ2-5, with D unresolved. CDR1 LGHNA and CDR2 YNFKEQ come from the germline V gene. The V and J ends lost 0 bases and 1 base respectively, with 6 bases between them. The CDR3 contains 14 residues. CDR3 region: CASSQEPTQETQYF. CDR3 DNA: TGTGCCAGCAGCCAAGAGCCTACCCAAGAGACCCAGTACTTC.

J is TRBJ2-7 and V is TRBV2; 12 nucleotides match TRBD1. With 4 bases clipped from V and 4 bases from J, the junction kept 8 bases outside the gene matches. From germline, CDR1 is SNHLY and CDR2 FYNNEI. CDR3 size: 16 residues. As DNA, the CDR3 is TGTGCCAGCAGTGTCGTGGGACAGGGGGCAAGGTACGAGCAGTACTTC. Translated, it gives CASSVVGQGARYEQYF.

This chain uses TRBV29-1 with TRBJ1-1; D perhaps matches TRBD1 (6 bases). This CDR3 spans 12 amino acids. V was pared by 4 bases and J by 2 bases, with 8 bases between. Germline assignment: CDR1 SQVTM and CDR2 ANQGSEA. CDR3: CSVGTANTEAFF. The CDR3 DNA follows: TGCAGCGTTGGGACAGCCAACACTGAAGCTTTCTTT.

The V gene is TRBV12-2, the J gene TRBJ2-3; the D call TRBD1 from the table was never checked on the DNA. TRBV12-2 is recorded as a pseudogene. The CDR3 runs 14 residues. The CDR3 DNA sequence: TGTGCAAGTCGCTTAATGGCTGTCGCAGATACGCAGTATTTT. Amino acid sequence: CASRLMAVADTQYF.

The DNA of the CDR3 is TGTGCCAGCAGTTACTCGATTCAGGGAAATGAAAAACTGTTTTTT. It codes for CASSYSIQGNEKLFF. V usage is TRBV6-5 and J usage is TRBJ1-4, with D possibly matching TRBD1 (5 bases). The CDR3 contains 15 residues. CDR1 is MNHEY and CDR2 is SVGAGI in the germline V gene. Trimming cost V 0 bases and J 5 bases, with 10 bases left between them.

V usage is TRBV7-9 and J usage is TRBJ2-7; D is possibly TRBD1 (6 bases). Trimming took off 6 bases at V and 2 bases at J, with 17 bases between the two ends. The germline CDR1 and CDR2 sequences are SEHNR and FQNEAQ (reference sequence). This CDR3 is built from 15 residues. In DNA form, the CDR3 reads TGTGCCAGCAGTTCAGGAACACAGGGCACCTACGAGCAGTACTTC. Residues: CASSSGTQGTYEQYF. Full variable domain (rest looked up from reference TRBV7-9 and TRBJ2-7): DTGVSQNPRHKITKRGQNVTFRCDPISEHNRLYWYRQTLGQGPEFLTYFQNEAQLEKSRLLSDRFSAERPKGSFSTLEIQRTEQGDSAMYLCASSSGTQGTYEQYFGPGTRLTVT.

The rearrangement links TRBV9 to TRBJ1-6; 7 bases match TRBD1. After removal of 2 bases from V and 9 bases from J, the junction contained 8 bases not matched to a gene. CDR1 is SGDLS, CDR2 YYNGEE, per germline. The CDR3 spans 15 residues. The CDR3 spells CASSVLEGQSSPLHF. In DNA, the CDR3 is TGTGCCAGCAGCGTCCTCGAGGGACAGAGTTCACCCCTCCACTTT.

This sequence joins TRBV4-1 and TRBJ2-4; 15 bases fit TRBD2. After removal of 4 bases from V and 2 bases from J, the junction contained 9 bases not matched to a gene. Germline assignment: CDR1 MGHRA and CDR2 YSYEKL. This CDR3 region has 19 residues. This CDR3 is CASSPRTSGRASSKNIQYF. In DNA form, the CDR3 reads TGCGCCAGCAGCCCTCGGACTAGCGGGAGGGCCTCGTCCAAAAACATTCAGTACTTC.

The chain has TRBV11-2 and TRBJ2-7; no clear D. V shed 5 bases and J shed 3 bases, with 11 bases lying between them. This CDR3 has 13 amino acids. Per germline, CDR1 SGHAT and CDR2 FQNNGV. CDR3 amino acids: CASSPRSVYEQYF. In nucleotides, the CDR3 is TGTGCCAGCAGCCCCCGTAGTGTCTACGAGCAGTACTTC.

The chain uses TRBV9 and TRBJ2-7, with D tentatively TRBD1 (7 bases). This CDR3 spans 17 amino acids. Trimming took 4 bases from V and 6 from J, leaving 26 bases between them. The germline gives CDR1 SGDLS, CDR2 YYNGEE. CDR3 coding DNA: TGTGCCAGCAGCCCCCCCCTTGGGGGGACAGTCCCCTCCGAGCAGTACTTC. Translation gives CASSPPLGGTVPSEQYF. The full variable domain, in which reference TRBV9 and TRBJ2-7 provide the parts outside the CDR3, is DSGVTQTPKHLITATGQRVTLRCSPRSGDLSVYWYQQSLDQGLQFLIQYYNGEERAKGNILERFSAQQFPDLHSELNLSSLELGDSALYFCASSPPLGGTVPSEQYFGPGTRLTVT.

This clone was recorded only once. V gene TRBV2 combines with J gene TRBJ1-5, with 10 bases aligning to TRBD1. Per germline, CDR1 SNHLY and CDR2 FYNNEI. V was clipped by 4 bases and J by 6 bases; unmatched bases: 3. The CDR3 length is 14 residues. CDR3 amino acids: CASSGQGAFQPQHF. The DNA for the CDR3 is TGTGCCAGCAGTGGACAGGGGGCATTTCAGCCCCAGCATTTT.

The rearrangement links TRBV28 to TRBJ1-1; D ambiguous. V was cut by 5 bases and J by 4 bases, with 14 bases left in between. The CDR3 loop spans 14 amino acids. CDR1 is MDHEN and CDR2 is SYDVKM in the germline V gene. The CDR3 DNA follows: TGTGCCAGCAGTCCCCCAAGTACTCGCACTGAAGCTTTCTTT. Its translation: CASSPPSTRTEAFF.

The chain carries TRBV6-5 and TRBJ1-1, with a possible D match to TRBD1 (5 bases). In germline, CDR1 is MNHEY, CDR2 SVGAGI. The length of the CDR3 is 15 residues. The ends were cut back, 2 bases at V and 3 bases at J, with 13 bases in the middle. CDR3 coding DNA: TGTGCCAGCAGTTACAAAGGGGCGCGGTACACTGAAGCTTTCTTT. It encodes CASSYKGARYTEAFF.

Note on this clone: This may be a read error, as it is one base from a much larger clone. The V gene is TRBV19, the J gene TRBJ2-2, with D possibly being TRBD2 (5 bases). This CDR3 contains 13 residues. Germline values: CDR1 LNHDA, CDR2 SQIVND (reference sequence). CDR3 sequence: CAAASPNTGELSF. The CDR3 DNA is TGTGCCGCGGCCAGCCCGAACACCGGGGAGCTGTCTTTT.

The gene calls are TRBV29-1 and TRBJ2-7; the match to TRBD1 covers 8 bases. Per germline, CDR1 SQVTM and CDR2 ANQGSEA. The CDR3 is 14 residues long. V trimming: 7 bases; J trimming: 3 bases; junction bases outside the gene matches: 11. The CDR3 loop is CSATTGTGYYEQYF. The CDR3 coding sequence is TGCAGCGCCACGACCGGGACAGGCTACTACGAGCAGTACTTC.

This chain uses TRBV6-4 with TRBJ2-3; TRBD2 agrees at 8 bases. V lost 8 bases and J lost 4; bases outside the gene matches: 8. The CDR3 spans 14 residues. Germline-derived CDR1 and CDR2 are MRHNA and SNTAGT. The CDR3 here is CASRSGRGSDTQYF. Written as DNA, the CDR3 is TGTGCCAGCCGGAGCGGGAGAGGGTCAGATACGCAGTATTTT.

Only one count was recorded for this clone. This chain links TRBV21-1 with TRBJ2-7; the listed D gene, TRBD1, was not tested against the DNA. TRBV21-1 is a listed pseudogene. This CDR3 has 14 amino acids. Here the CDR3 DNA reads TGTGCCAGCAGCAAGTTGGGGACAGGGGACGAGCAGTACTTC. Translated: CASSKLGTGDEQYF.

This chain connects TRBV25-1 to TRBJ1-2; a weak D match, TRBD1 (6 bases). This CDR3 contains 17 residues. Trimming stripped 6 bases from V and 4 bases from J, with 24 bases between. Germline V gives CDR1 MGHDK, CDR2 SYGVNS. The CDR3 region is CASSVGGADSNIYGYTF. CDR3 nucleotide sequence: TGTGCCAGCAGCGTTGGGGGCGCTGACTCCAACATCTATGGCTACACCTTC.

The count of this clone is one. The chain carries TRBV2 and TRBJ1-5; 9 bases fit TRBD1. Germline V gene data show CDR1 as SNHLY and CDR2 as FYNNEI. This CDR3 contains 15 residues. V shed 9 bases and J 2 bases; nucleotides not matched to a gene: 8. As DNA, the CDR3 is TGTGCCAGACACCGGGACAGGGATGGCAATCAGCCCCAGCATTTT. Protein product: CARHRDRDGNQPQHF.

This clone has only one observation. This rearrangement joins TRBV10-2 to TRBJ2-2; 7 positions agree with TRBD2. The trim removed 6 bases at V and 0 bases at J, leaving 4 bases unmatched. The CDR3 covers 15 residues. CDR1 and CDR2 (germline): WSHSY, SAAADI. In DNA form, the CDR3 reads TGCGCCAGCAGAAGAGCGGGGTCGAACACCGGGGAGCTGTTTTTT. Translating gives CASRRAGSNTGELFF.